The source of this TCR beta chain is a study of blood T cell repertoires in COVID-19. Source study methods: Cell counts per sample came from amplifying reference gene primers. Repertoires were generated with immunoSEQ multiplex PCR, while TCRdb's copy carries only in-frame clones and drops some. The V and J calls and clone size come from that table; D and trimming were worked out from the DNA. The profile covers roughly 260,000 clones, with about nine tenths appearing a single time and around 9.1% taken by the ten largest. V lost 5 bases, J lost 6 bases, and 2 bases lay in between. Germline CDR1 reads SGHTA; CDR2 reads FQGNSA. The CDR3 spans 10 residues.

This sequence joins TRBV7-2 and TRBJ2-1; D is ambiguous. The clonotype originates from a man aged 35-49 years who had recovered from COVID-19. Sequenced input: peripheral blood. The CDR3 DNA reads TGTGCCAGCAGCCGCAATGAGCAGTTCTTC. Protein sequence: CASSRNEQFF.